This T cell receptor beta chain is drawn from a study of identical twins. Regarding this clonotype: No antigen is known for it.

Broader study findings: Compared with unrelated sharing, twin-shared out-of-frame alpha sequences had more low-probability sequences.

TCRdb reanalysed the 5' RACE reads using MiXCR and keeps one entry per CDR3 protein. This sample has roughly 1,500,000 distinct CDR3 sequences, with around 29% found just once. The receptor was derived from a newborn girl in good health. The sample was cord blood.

Here the CDR3 reads CASSLETGANTGELFF. The CDR3 DNA sequence: TGCGCCAGCAGCCTTGAGACAGGAGCGAACACCGGGGAGCTGTTTTTT. This sequence joins TRBV4-1 and TRBJ2-2, with a possible D match to TRBD1 (6 bases). Germline CDR1 is MGHRA and CDR2 is YSYEKL. This CDR3 region has 16 residues. V shed 4 bases and J shed 0 bases, with 12 bases lying between them.